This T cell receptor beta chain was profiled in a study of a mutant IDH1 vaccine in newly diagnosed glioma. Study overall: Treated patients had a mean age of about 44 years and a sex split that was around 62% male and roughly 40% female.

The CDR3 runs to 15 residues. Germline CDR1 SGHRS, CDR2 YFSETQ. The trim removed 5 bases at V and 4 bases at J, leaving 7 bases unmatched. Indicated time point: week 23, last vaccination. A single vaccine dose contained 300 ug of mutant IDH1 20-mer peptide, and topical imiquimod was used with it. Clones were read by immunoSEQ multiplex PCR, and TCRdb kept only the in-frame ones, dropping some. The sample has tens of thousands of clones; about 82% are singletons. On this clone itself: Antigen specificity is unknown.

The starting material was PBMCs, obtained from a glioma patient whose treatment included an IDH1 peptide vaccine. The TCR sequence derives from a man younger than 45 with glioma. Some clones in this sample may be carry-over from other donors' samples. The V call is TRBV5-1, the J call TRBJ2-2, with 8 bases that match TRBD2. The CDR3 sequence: CASSSGTRSTGELFF. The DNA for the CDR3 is TGCGCCAGCAGTAGCGGGACTAGATCCACCGGGGAGCTGTTTTTT. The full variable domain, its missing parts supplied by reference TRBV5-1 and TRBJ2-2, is KAGVTQTPRYLIKTRGQQVTLSCSPISGHRSVSWYQQTPGQGLQFLFEYFSETQRNKGNFPGRFSGRQFSNSRSEMNVSTLELGDSALYLCASSSGTRSTGELFFGEGSRLTVL.